These 17 T cell receptor beta chains were all obtained from the same sample, sequenced in a study of circulating CD8 cells and anti-PD-1 response in melanoma. Four subsets defined by PD-1 and/or TIGIT were sorted from live CD3+CD8+TCRalphabeta+ cells. Each library started from about 15 ng of total RNA using the QIAseq Immune Repertoire TCR panel. From the reads, TCRdb called clonotypes with MiXCR, one entry per CDR3 protein. The data hold about 200 distinct CDR3 sequences, with 13% observed a single time. The sequencing used CD8+ T cells from PBMCs, collected at baseline or after one month of anti-PD-1 therapy (not recorded which). All receptors derive from a human donor with melanoma.

This clonotype counts as medium-sized. A read error may be the cause here, since a much bigger clone is one base away. This chain uses TRBV28 with TRBJ2-3; D is perhaps TRBD2 (5 bases). The CDR3 has 16 amino acids. Germline V CDR1 and CDR2: MDHEN, SYDVKM. Trimming cost V 3 bases and J 0 bases, with 13 bases left between them. The CDR3 loop is CASSFPGGPSTDTQYF. CDR3 nucleotide sequence: TGTGCCAGCAGTTTTCCGGGCGGGCCTAGCACAGATACGCAGTATTTT.

This clonotype is categorized as large. The J gene is TRBJ2-7, the V gene TRBV7-9, with D perhaps being TRBD1 or TRBD2 (5 bases each). Germline V CDR1 and CDR2: SEHNR, FQNEAQ (reference sequence). V lost 6 bases and J lost 0, with 15 bases in between. CDR3 length equals 15 residues. Here the CDR3 reads CASRPPGTVSYEQYF. The CDR3, as DNA: TGTGCCAGCAGACCCCCCGGGACGGTCTCCTACGAGCAGTACTTC.

The chain couples TRBV13 to TRBJ2-7; 9 bases agree with TRBD2. Germline lookup yields CDR1 PRHDT and CDR2 FYEKMQ (reference sequence). The CDR3 spans 14 residues. V shed 6 bases and J 5 bases; nucleotides not matched to a gene: 8. CDR3 residues: CASRTTSGHNEQYF. CDR3 DNA: TGTGCCAGCAGAACAACTAGCGGGCACAACGAGCAGTACTTC.

This clonotype is medium-sized within its sample. The J gene is TRBJ2-1, the V gene TRBV20-1; D is unresolved. CDR1 and CDR2 from the germline V gene are DFQATT and SNEGSKA (reference sequence). The CDR3 length is 8 residues. The CDR3: CSSNEQFF. The CDR3 region has the DNA TGCAGCTCCAATGAGCAGTTCTTC.

Within the sample, this clonotype is hyperexpanded. The chain employs TRBV2 and TRBJ2-1, with D perhaps being TRBD1 or TRBD2 (5 bases each). Per the germline V gene, CDR1 is SNHLY and CDR2 is FYNNEI. The V end was cut by 4 bases, the J end by 9 bases, with 16 bases between. The CDR3 is made up of 14 amino acids. The CDR3 loop reads CASSAPRTTSEQFF. The CDR3 DNA sequence: TGTGCCAGCAGTGCCCCACGGACAACTAGTGAGCAGTTCTTC.

Regarding this clonotype: A read error may be the cause here, since a much bigger clone is one base away. The chain is built from TRBV29-1 and TRBJ1-1; D unclear. Trimming removed 4 bases at V and 5 bases at J, with 8 bases between. This CDR3 has 11 amino acids. CDR1 is SQVTM and CDR2 is ANQGSEA in the germline V gene. Here the CDR3 reads CSVGPPTEAFF. The CDR3 bases are TGCAGCGTTGGGCCTCCTACTGAAGCTTTCTTT.

By sample fraction, this clonotype is large. The J gene is TRBJ2-1, the V gene TRBV27; 11 positions agree with TRBD2. The trim removed 3 bases at V and 5 bases at J, leaving 3 bases unmatched. The germline gives CDR1 MNHEY, CDR2 SMNVEV (reference sequence). This CDR3 has 15 amino acids. This CDR3 is CASSLTSGINNEQFF. For the CDR3, the DNA is TGTGCCAGCAGTTTGACTAGCGGGATAAACAATGAGCAGTTCTTC.

Within the sample, this clonotype is large. J is TRBJ2-3 and V is TRBV5-1; 14 bases map to TRBD2. V was clipped by 4 bases and J by 11 bases; unmatched bases: 6. CDR3 length: 14 residues. Germline CDR1 and CDR2: SGHRS and YFSETQ. The CDR3 DNA sequence: TGCGCCAGCAGCACAGGACTAGCGGGGGGCAGGCAGTATTTT. Translating it yields CASSTGLAGGRQYF.

As for this clonotype: A single base separates this from a much larger clone, so it may be a read error. Likely a read error: the CDR3 ends without its conserved phenylalanine or tryptophan. This chain uses TRBV7-2 with TRBJ2-7; D gene uncertain. V was trimmed by 0 bases and J by 4 bases, leaving 4 bases between them. CDR1 and CDR2 from the germline V gene are SGHTA and FQGNSA. This CDR3 has 12 residues. The CDR3 loop reads CASSLAFYEQYS. The CDR3 DNA follows: TGTGCCAGCAGCTTAGCCTTTTACGAGCAGTACTCC.

In this sample, this clonotype is medium-sized. The V and J genes are TRBV6-6 and TRBJ2-6; D ambiguous. The germline V gene has CDR1 MNHNY and CDR2 SVGAGI (reference sequence). Trimming cost V 0 bases and J 2 bases, with 5 bases left between them. The CDR3 has 15 amino acids. CDR3 region: CASSYSRPGANVLTF. The CDR3 DNA follows: TGTGCCAGCAGTTACTCCAGGCCTGGGGCCAACGTCCTGACTTTC.

The V gene is TRBV28, the J gene TRBJ2-2; D possibly uses TRBD1 or TRBD2 (6 bases each). Trimming took 3 bases from V and 5 from J, leaving 13 bases between them. The CDR3 runs 15 residues. Germline CDR1 is MDHEN and CDR2 is SYDVKM. This CDR3 reads CASSFLGGVTGELFF. The CDR3 region has the DNA TGTGCCAGCAGTTTTTTGGGGGGCGTAACCGGGGAGCTGTTTTTT.

This clonotype is medium-sized in the sample. The chain links TRBV3-1 to TRBJ2-1, with TRBD2 matching 14 bases. Germline values: CDR1 LGHDT, CDR2 YNNKEL (reference sequence). The CDR3 spans 18 residues. After removal of 1 base from V and 8 bases from J, the junction contained 10 bases not matched to a gene. CDR3 DNA: TGTGCCAGCAGCCAAGTCGAACTGACTAGCGGGAGGGCTGATGAGCAGTTCTTC. It codes for CASSQVELTSGRADEQFF.

This chain links TRBV7-9 with TRBJ2-2; possible D gene TRBD2, 5 bases. V lost 3 bases, J lost 7 bases, and 18 bases lay in between. Germline CDR1 is SEHNR and CDR2 is FQNEAQ (reference sequence). The CDR3 has 16 residues. CDR3 sequence reads: CASSLTSRVGVGELFF. CDR3 coding DNA: TGTGCCAGCAGCTTGACGTCGCGGGTAGGCGTCGGGGAGCTGTTTTTT.

Sample share makes this clonotype large. The chain is built from TRBV6-2 or TRBV6-3 and TRBJ2-7; possibly TRBD2 for D (5 bases). Germline lookup yields CDR1 MNHEY and CDR2 SVGEGT. This CDR3 comprises 12 residues. Trimming shortened V by 8 bases and J by 1 base, and 9 bases separated the two germline ends. In DNA form, the CDR3 reads TGTGCCAGCTTCAGCGGATCCTACGAGCAGTACTTC. Protein: CASFSGSYEQYF.

Details on this clonotype: One end of the junction fails to match germline, which may point to a read error. The chain uses TRBV27 and TRBJ1-4; 7 nucleotides agree with TRBD1. The CDR3 is 20 residues long. Per the germline V gene, CDR1 is MNHEY and CDR2 is SMNVEV (reference sequence). The CDR3, as DNA: TGTGCCAGCAGAGCTACCTCAGGGGGATGGAGGGATGCAACTAATGAAGAACTGTTTTTT. Its translation: CASRATSGGWRDATNEELFF.

This clonotype ranks as large. The CDR3, as DNA: TGCAGTGCTCCCTCCCTAAGGGAAATAGTAAACATTCAGTACTTC. It translates to CSAPSLREIVNIQYF. This chain joins TRBV20-1 and TRBJ2-4, with D unresolved. Trimming took 5 bases from V and 6 from J, leaving 20 bases between them. The CDR3 sequence is 15 residues long. In germline, CDR1 is DFQATT, CDR2 SNEGSKA (reference sequence).

In its sample, this clonotype is medium-sized (0.01 to 0.1%). This chain connects TRBV28 to TRBJ1-6; D gene unclear. V lost 4 bases, J lost 8 bases, and 12 bases lay in between. The CDR3 runs to 14 residues. Germline CDR1 reads MDHEN; CDR2 reads SYDVKM. This CDR3 is CASSSGTGDSPLHF. CDR3 sequence (DNA): TGTGCCAGCAGTTCCGGCACCGGGGATTCACCCCTCCACTTT.